The rows below give T cell receptor beta chains drawn from one sample of a study of OX40 agonist ivuxolimab in advanced cancers. Sequenced by immunoSEQ multiplex PCR; TCRdb stores in-frame clones only, minus some. The sample has approximately 61,000 clones, roughly nine tenths seen once. The source material was CD4+ or CD8+ T cells sorted from blood, sampled in a trial of the OX40 agonist ivuxolimab. All receptors derive from an adult with an advanced solid tumor such as melanoma, head and neck, liver or kidney cancer. The CDR3 runs from the conserved cysteine through the conserved F or W. Each record gives: clone size, D gene, V gene, J gene, CDR3 DNA, CDR3 protein. D genes are given only for firm matches. Size values are once, few and many counts, or a class for expanded clones, and some rows have none.

abundance: -
d_gene: -
v_gene: TRBV5-1
j_gene: TRBJ1-1
CDR3nt: TGCGCCAGCAGCCCGAACGGGGGAGGCAACACTGAAGCTTTCTTT
CDR3aa: CASSPNGGGNTEAFF

abundance: -
d_gene: -
v_gene: TRBV11-3
j_gene: TRBJ2-1
CDR3nt: TGTGCCAGCAGCTTGGAGGGCCACAATGAGCAGTTCTTC
CDR3aa: CASSLEGHNEQFF

abundance: once
d_gene: -
v_gene: TRBV7-2
j_gene: TRBJ2-4
CDR3nt: TGTGCCAGCAGCTTAGAAGCCAAAAACATTCAGTACTTC
CDR3aa: CASSLEAKNIQYF

abundance: -
d_gene: -
v_gene: TRBV10-1
j_gene: TRBJ1-3
CDR3nt: TGCGCCAGCAGTGAAGGGAGCTCTGGAAACACCATATATTTT
CDR3aa: CASSEGSSGNTIYF

abundance: -
d_gene: TRBD1
v_gene: TRBV11-3
j_gene: TRBJ2-2
CDR3nt: TGTGCCAGCAGCCCTCGGGACAGGTCTTTTGGCACCGGGGAGCTGTTTTTT
CDR3aa: CASSPRDRSFGTGELFF

abundance: -
d_gene: TRBD1
v_gene: TRBV25-1
j_gene: TRBJ2-7
CDR3nt: TGTGCCAGCAGTGGAGACAGGGTCTCCTACGAGCAGTACTTC
CDR3aa: CASSGDRVSYEQYF

abundance: -
d_gene: -
v_gene: TRBV19
j_gene: TRBJ1-5
CDR3nt: TGTGCCAGTAGTGTTAGAGGGAATCAGCCCCAGCATTTT
CDR3aa: CASSVRGNQPQHF

abundance: -
d_gene: -
v_gene: TRBV7-9
j_gene: TRBJ1-2
CDR3nt: TGTGCCAGCAGCTTAGGCCTAGAGGACGGGAAGCTTAACTATGGCTACACCTTC
CDR3aa: CASSLGLEDGKLNYGYTF

abundance: few
d_gene: -
v_gene: TRBV5-4
j_gene: TRBJ1-5
CDR3nt: TGTGCCAGCAGCTTGGACCCCAATCAGCCCCAGCATTTT
CDR3aa: CASSLDPNQPQHF

abundance: -
d_gene: -
v_gene: TRBV29-1
j_gene: TRBJ2-2
CDR3nt: TGCAGCGTTCCAAAGGGGGGGCTCACCGGGGAGCTGTTTTTT
CDR3aa: CSVPKGGLTGELFF

abundance: -
d_gene: -
v_gene: TRBV6-5
j_gene: TRBJ2-5
CDR3nt: TGTGCCAGCAGTCCGAGGGGCCGGCCGGAAGAGACCCAGTACTTC
CDR3aa: CASSPRGRPEETQYF

abundance: -
d_gene: TRBD2
v_gene: TRBV5-5
j_gene: TRBJ2-2
CDR3nt: TGTGCCAGCAGCTCCCGGGGGGGTGCGGCCACCGGGGAGCTGTTTTTT
CDR3aa: CASSSRGGAATGELFF

abundance: few
d_gene: TRBD1
v_gene: TRBV5-4
j_gene: TRBJ1-1
CDR3nt: TGTGCCAGCAGCACCCAGACAGGGGGGGAAGCTTTCTTT
CDR3aa: CASSTQTGGEAFF

abundance: -
d_gene: -
v_gene: TRBV10-2
j_gene: TRBJ1-5
CDR3nt: TGCGCCAGCAGTGACAGAGGCAATCAGCCCCAGCATTTT
CDR3aa: CASSDRGNQPQHF

abundance: few
d_gene: TRBD1
v_gene: TRBV5-6
j_gene: TRBJ2-7
CDR3nt: TGTGCCAGCAGCTTGCTTACGGGACAGACCTACGAGCAGTACTTC
CDR3aa: CASSLLTGQTYEQYF

abundance: -
d_gene: -
v_gene: TRBV7-8
j_gene: TRBJ1-2
CDR3nt: TGTGCCAGCAGCAGGGCGGCGGTAAACTATGGCTACACCTTC
CDR3aa: CASSRAAVNYGYTF

abundance: -
d_gene: -
v_gene: TRBV4-1
j_gene: TRBJ2-5
CDR3nt: TGCGCCAGCAGCGCAGAAAGGGAGACCCAGTACTTC
CDR3aa: CASSAERETQYF

abundance: -
d_gene: -
v_gene: TRBV5-6
j_gene: TRBJ1-4
CDR3nt: TGTGCCAGCAGCTTAAAGGGGTCAGGTGAAAAACTGTTTTTT
CDR3aa: CASSLKGSGEKLFF

abundance: -
d_gene: -
v_gene: TRBV27
j_gene: TRBJ1-1
CDR3nt: TGTGCCAGCAGTTCTACGGGCTGGGGCGAAGCTTTCTTT
CDR3aa: CASSSTGWGEAFF

abundance: -
d_gene: -
v_gene: TRBV6-5
j_gene: TRBJ2-7
CDR3nt: TGTGCCAGCAGTTACTCAGGGACGTATGTCGAGCAGTACTTC
CDR3aa: CASSYSGTYVEQYF

abundance: -
d_gene: TRBD1
v_gene: TRBV5-1
j_gene: TRBJ2-1
CDR3nt: TGCGCCAGCCGACAGGGGCGGGACTTGGACTACAATGAGCAGTTCTTC
CDR3aa: CASRQGRDLDYNEQFF

abundance: -
d_gene: -
v_gene: TRBV27
j_gene: TRBJ2-5
CDR3nt: TGTGCCAGCAGTTCCCCTCACGGCCACCAAGAGACCCAGTACTTC
CDR3aa: CASSSPHGHQETQYF

abundance: few
d_gene: -
v_gene: TRBV15
j_gene: TRBJ1-6
CDR3nt: TGTGCCACCAGCAGAGATCCCCAGTCACCCCTCCACTTT
CDR3aa: CATSRDPQSPLHF

abundance: -
d_gene: TRBD1
v_gene: TRBV11-2
j_gene: TRBJ1-2
CDR3nt: TGTGCCAGCAGCTACTACAGGGGGCGGGGCTATGGCTACACCTTC
CDR3aa: CASSYYRGRGYGYTF

abundance: once
d_gene: -
v_gene: TRBV7-7
j_gene: TRBJ2-2
CDR3nt: TGTGCCAGCAGCTCGAGCTGGGCCTCAACCGGGGAGCTGTTTTTT
CDR3aa: CASSSSWASTGELFF

abundance: -
d_gene: TRBD2
v_gene: TRBV11-2
j_gene: TRBJ2-1
CDR3nt: TGTGCCAGCAGCTCAGGAGGAGCGGGGGGTTACAATGAGCAGTTCTTC
CDR3aa: CASSSGGAGGYNEQFF

abundance: -
d_gene: TRBD2
v_gene: TRBV6-1
j_gene: TRBJ2-5
CDR3nt: TGTGCCAGCTTTTCTCGTCGCGGTTTAGCGGGGGCCCAGTACTTC
CDR3aa: CASFSRRGLAGAQYF

abundance: -
d_gene: -
v_gene: TRBV29-1
j_gene: TRBJ1-2
CDR3nt: TGCAGCGTTGTGGGGGACATGGGGTATGGCTACACCTTC
CDR3aa: CSVVGDMGYGYTF

abundance: -
d_gene: TRBD1
v_gene: TRBV7-3
j_gene: TRBJ1-3
CDR3nt: TGTGCCAGCAGCTTACAGGGGGTTGGCACCATATATTTT
CDR3aa: CASSLQGVGTIYF

abundance: -
d_gene: -
v_gene: TRBV6-1
j_gene: TRBJ2-3
CDR3nt: TGTGCCAGCGGGGCAGGGGACACAGATACGCAGTATTTT
CDR3aa: CASGAGDTDTQYF

abundance: -
d_gene: TRBD1
v_gene: TRBV5-1
j_gene: TRBJ2-1
CDR3nt: TGCGCCAGCAGCTCAGGGACAGGGCTTAATGAGCAGTTCTTC
CDR3aa: CASSSGTGLNEQFF

abundance: -
d_gene: -
v_gene: TRBV12-5
j_gene: TRBJ2-1
CDR3nt: TGTGCTAGTGGCCGGGACCAACCCCTCGGAGAGCAGTTCTTC
CDR3aa: CASGRDQPLGEQFF

abundance: -
d_gene: TRBD1
v_gene: TRBV5-1
j_gene: TRBJ1-1
CDR3nt: TGCGCCAGCAAACCGGACAGGGGCATGAACACTGAAGCTTTCTTT
CDR3aa: CASKPDRGMNTEAFF

abundance: -
d_gene: -
v_gene: TRBV7-2
j_gene: TRBJ1-1
CDR3nt: TGTGCCAGCAGCTTAGGAAGGAGCTCTAGGAACACTGAAGCTTTCTTT
CDR3aa: CASSLGRSSRNTEAFF

abundance: -
d_gene: TRBD1
v_gene: TRBV19
j_gene: TRBJ2-2
CDR3nt: TGTGCCAGTAGTCAGGACAGGGCTTCCACCGGGGAGCTGTTTTTT
CDR3aa: CASSQDRASTGELFF

abundance: -
d_gene: -
v_gene: TRBV19
j_gene: TRBJ1-4
CDR3nt: TGTGCGTTAACCACGAGTGCAACTAATGAAAAACTGTTTTTT
CDR3aa: CALTTSATNEKLFF

abundance: -
d_gene: -
v_gene: TRBV18
j_gene: TRBJ2-1
CDR3nt: TGTGCCAGCTCACCAGACAATGAGCAGTTCTTC
CDR3aa: CASSPDNEQFF

abundance: -
d_gene: -
v_gene: TRBV6-4
j_gene: TRBJ2-3
CDR3nt: TGTGCCAGCAGTGGAAGGGGGGGCCGGGATACGCAGTATTTT
CDR3aa: CASSGRGGRDTQYF

abundance: -
d_gene: TRBD1
v_gene: TRBV13
j_gene: TRBJ1-2
CDR3nt: TGTGCCAGCAGCGCCCGGGACAGGGGGCTGGAGGGCTACACCTTC
CDR3aa: CASSARDRGLEGYTF

abundance: -
d_gene: TRBD1
v_gene: TRBV5-1
j_gene: TRBJ2-7
CDR3nt: TGCGCCAGCAGCTTGGGAGGGACAGGGACCCTCGAGCAGTACTTC
CDR3aa: CASSLGGTGTLEQYF

abundance: -
d_gene: TRBD1
v_gene: TRBV5-1
j_gene: TRBJ2-1
CDR3nt: TGCGCCAGCAGCTTTGGACAGGACAATGAGCAGTTCTTC
CDR3aa: CASSFGQDNEQFF

abundance: -
d_gene: TRBD2
v_gene: TRBV19
j_gene: TRBJ2-1
CDR3nt: TGTGCCAGTAGTCTCCCCGGGGGGGGGACGGATGAGCAGTTCTTC
CDR3aa: CASSLPGGGTDEQFF

abundance: few
d_gene: -
v_gene: TRBV29-1
j_gene: TRBJ1-1
CDR3nt: TGCAGCGTGACTACCCGGGGGCTAGGATTCGCTGAAGCTTTCTTT
CDR3aa: CSVTTRGLGFAEAFF

abundance: -
d_gene: TRBD1
v_gene: TRBV19
j_gene: TRBJ1-2
CDR3nt: TGTGCCAGTAAACCGGGACAGGGGTTTAACTATGGCTACACCTTC
CDR3aa: CASKPGQGFNYGYTF

abundance: few
d_gene: -
v_gene: TRBV7-9
j_gene: TRBJ1-1
CDR3nt: TGTGCCAGCAGCTTACAGGTAAACACTGAAGCTTTCTTT
CDR3aa: CASSLQVNTEAFF

abundance: -
d_gene: TRBD1
v_gene: TRBV14
j_gene: TRBJ1-2
CDR3nt: TGTGCCAGCAGCCAAGTTGCCGGTACAGGGGGCAATGGCTACACCTTC
CDR3aa: CASSQVAGTGGNGYTF

abundance: -
d_gene: -
v_gene: TRBV7-2
j_gene: TRBJ2-7
CDR3nt: TGTGCCAGCAGCGCTAGCTACGAGCAGTACTTC
CDR3aa: CASSASYEQYF

abundance: -
d_gene: TRBD1
v_gene: TRBV5-5
j_gene: TRBJ1-2
CDR3nt: TGTGCCAGCAGCCCGACAGGGAGTGATGGCTACACCTTC
CDR3aa: CASSPTGSDGYTF

abundance: -
d_gene: -
v_gene: TRBV10-2
j_gene: TRBJ1-3
CDR3nt: TGCGCCAGCAGTGACCTGGTTGGAAACACCATATATTTT
CDR3aa: CASSDLVGNTIYF

abundance: -
d_gene: -
v_gene: TRBV5-4
j_gene: TRBJ2-6
CDR3nt: TGTGCCAGCAGCTTGGCCAGGTCTGGGGCCAACGTCCTGACTTTC
CDR3aa: CASSLARSGANVLTF

abundance: -
d_gene: TRBD1
v_gene: TRBV5-8
j_gene: TRBJ1-1
CDR3nt: TGTGCCAGCAGCCTCCGGACAGGCGGGGGGACTGAAGCTTTCTTT
CDR3aa: CASSLRTGGGTEAFF

abundance: -
d_gene: -
v_gene: TRBV15
j_gene: TRBJ2-1
CDR3nt: TGTGCCACCAGCAGATCCCTAGCGGAGCAGTTCTTC
CDR3aa: CATSRSLAEQFF

abundance: -
d_gene: TRBD1
v_gene: TRBV6-4
j_gene: TRBJ1-4
CDR3nt: TGTGCCAGCAGGAGAACAGGGGAGGATGAAAAACTGTTTTTT
CDR3aa: CASRRTGEDEKLFF

abundance: -
d_gene: -
v_gene: TRBV7-2
j_gene: TRBJ2-7
CDR3nt: TGTGCCAGCAGCTTAGAGCTTTCCTACGAGCAGTACTTC
CDR3aa: CASSLELSYEQYF

abundance: -
d_gene: TRBD2
v_gene: TRBV5-1
j_gene: TRBJ2-1
CDR3nt: TGCGCCAGCAGCATGGGGGGGGTCCCGTCCAATGAGCAGTTCTTC
CDR3aa: CASSMGGVPSNEQFF

abundance: -
d_gene: -
v_gene: TRBV11-1
j_gene: TRBJ1-6
CDR3nt: TGTGCCAGCAGCTTATCACCCGACAGTTATTCACCCCTCCACTTT
CDR3aa: CASSLSPDSYSPLHF

abundance: -
d_gene: -
v_gene: TRBV5-4
j_gene: TRBJ1-1
CDR3nt: TGTGCCAGCAGCCGGGACCAGAACACTGAAGCTTTCTTT
CDR3aa: CASSRDQNTEAFF